The 32 T cell receptor beta chains presented below share a single source sample, sequenced in a study. MiXCR, run by TCRdb on the 5' RACE reads, gives a single entry per CDR3 protein. The profile shows about 60,000 distinct CDR3 sequences, 30% of them singletons. Specimen: tumor-infiltrating naive CD4+ T cells sorted from the breast tumor. Indicated subset: naive CD4+ T cells, CD4+CD45RA+CD25-. The source is a female donor with breast cancer.

This clonotype was observed a few times. The chain carries TRBV4-2 and TRBJ2-3; 7 bases are a match to TRBD2. The trim removed 4 bases at V and 5 bases at J, leaving 15 bases unmatched. This CDR3 has 17 residues. Germline V gene lookup returns CDR1 LGHNA and CDR2 YNFKEQ. CDR3 in amino acids: CASSPSGRGGRRDTQYF. CDR3 sequence (DNA): TGTGCCAGCAGCCCGTCTGGCCGCGGCGGGAGACGAGATACGCAGTATTTT.

This clonotype is labeled medium-sized (0.01 to 0.1%). The genes are TRBV7-2 and TRBJ2-3; a possible D gene is TRBD2 (5 bases). This CDR3 has 12 amino acids. The germline gives CDR1 SGHTA, CDR2 FQGNSA. V lost 5 bases and J 4 bases, leaving 7 bases between the germline ends. The CDR3 region has the DNA TGTGCCAGCAGCACTAGGGCAGATACGCAGTATTTT. Amino acid sequence: CASSTRADTQYF.

This rearrangement joins TRBV7-9 to TRBJ2-3, with TRBD1 identical over 9 bases. CDR1 and CDR2 from the germline V gene are SEHNR and FQNEAQ (reference sequence). There are 15 residues in the CDR3. The V and J ends lost 4 bases and 1 base, in that order; junction bases with no gene match: 3. CDR3 amino acids: CASSWRDRGTDTQYF. The CDR3 DNA is TGTGCCAGCAGCTGGCGGGACAGGGGCACAGATACGCAGTATTTT.

This clonotype came up many times. The chain carries TRBV20-1 and TRBJ1-5; tentatively, D is TRBD1 (5 bases). The CDR3 has 14 residues. Looked up from germline, CDR1 is DFQATT and CDR2 is SNEGSKA (reference sequence). Deletions cut 0 bases from V and 6 bases from J, with 12 bases between. The CDR3 is CSARDYTGLQPQHF. DNA for the CDR3: TGCAGTGCTAGAGATTATACGGGGCTTCAGCCCCAGCATTTT.

The rearrangement links TRBV30 to TRBJ1-1; D might be TRBD1 (6 bases). The V gene lost 4 bases and the J gene lost 4 bases, with 10 bases spanning the gap. The CDR3 length is 12 residues. Germline V gene lookup returns CDR1 GTSNPN and CDR2 SVGIG (reference sequence). The CDR3 here is CAWNRDSTEAFF. CDR3 DNA: TGTGCCTGGAACAGGGATAGCACTGAAGCTTTCTTT.

Of note for this clonotype: Being one base from a much bigger clone, this may be a read error. The V gene is TRBV10-3, the J gene TRBJ2-7, with a tentative D call TRBD1 (5 bases). In germline, CDR1 is ENHRY, CDR2 SYGVKD. There are 11 residues in the CDR3. The CDR3 DNA reads as TGTGCCATCTGTGACAGCTACGAGCAGTACTTC. This sequence encodes CAICDSYEQYF.

This clonotype has ten or more counts. CDR3 bases: TGCAGTGCTAGAGTGGCGAGCGGGGGGGCCACAGATACGCAGTATTTT. Translation gives CSARVASGGATDTQYF. The rearrangement joins TRBV20-1 to TRBJ2-3; 10 bases are shared with TRBD2. This CDR3 region has 16 residues. V lost 1 base and J lost 2; bases outside the gene matches: 6. Per germline, CDR1 DFQATT and CDR2 SNEGSKA (reference sequence).

This clonotype was seen just once. The chain uses TRBV5-1 and TRBJ2-5; no clear D. V was pared by 0 bases and J by 2 bases, with 14 bases between. The CDR3 runs to 16 residues. Looked up from germline, CDR1 is SGHRS and CDR2 is YFSETQ. The CDR3 spells CASSLEQARKQETQYF. For the CDR3, the DNA is TGCGCCAGCAGCTTGGAACAAGCGAGAAAACAAGAGACCCAGTACTTC.

The chain couples TRBV12-3 or TRBV12-4 to TRBJ2-2, with 8 bases fitting TRBD2. The CDR3 has 16 residues. Trimming cost V 5 bases and J 6 bases; bases outside gene matches: 11. CDR3 protein: CASSHGERGGPGELFF. CDR3 bases: TGTGCCAGCAGTCATGGGGAACGGGGGGGGCCCGGGGAGCTGTTTTTT.

About this clonotype itself: At one boundary the junction diverges from the germline segment, which might be a read error. V and J are TRBV6-5 and TRBJ1-1; D is possibly TRBD1 (6 bases). Germline lookup yields CDR1 MNHEY and CDR2 SVGAGI. The CDR3 is made up of 14 amino acids. For the CDR3, the DNA is TGTGCCAGCAGTAGCATACAGGGTGACACTGAAGCTCTCTTT. Translated, it gives CASSSIQGDTEALF.

The chain joins TRBV5-1 to TRBJ1-2, with D unresolved. Trimming stripped 7 bases from V and 7 bases from J, with 11 bases between. Germline lookup yields CDR1 SGHRS and CDR2 YFSETQ. CDR3 size: 11 residues. CDR3 region: CASARTSGYTF. As DNA, the CDR3 is TGCGCCAGCGCGCGGACCTCTGGCTACACCTTC.

The gene calls are TRBV7-9 and TRBJ2-7; D is ambiguous. The ends were cut back, 5 bases at V and 3 bases at J, with 11 bases in the middle. This CDR3 is 13 amino acids long. Germline values: CDR1 SEHNR, CDR2 FQNEAQ (reference sequence). The DNA of the CDR3 is TGTGCCAGCAGCCCGCCGGTGAGCTACGAGCAGTACTTC. Translation gives CASSPPVSYEQYF.

The sample holds one count of this clonotype. The chain employs TRBV11-1 and TRBJ2-1, with 7 bases aligning to TRBD1. With V trimmed by 11 bases and J by 5 bases, 6 bases remained unmatched. CDR1 is SGHAT, CDR2 FQDESV, per germline (reference sequence). The CDR3 is made up of 12 amino acids. As DNA, the CDR3 is TGTGCCGGAGACAGGGTTGACAATGAGCAGTTCTTC. It yields the protein CAGDRVDNEQFF.

This clonotype was detected many times. J is TRBJ2-7 and V is TRBV20-1; 9 positions match TRBD1. This CDR3 has 16 amino acids. V shed 3 bases and J 0 bases; nucleotides not matched to a gene: 9. Germline CDR1 is DFQATT and CDR2 is SNEGSKA (reference sequence). CDR3 protein: CSASGNRGPSSYEQYF. The CDR3 bases are TGCAGTGCTAGCGGGAACAGGGGGCCTAGCTCCTACGAGCAGTACTTC.

This clonotype has a handful of counts. This CDR3 reads CASNWMGGKNIQYF. In DNA, the CDR3 is TGTGCCAGCAACTGGATGGGAGGCAAAAACATTCAGTACTTC. J is TRBJ2-4 and V is TRBV2; TRBD2 might be the D (6 bases). The germline CDR1 and CDR2 sequences are SNHLY and FYNNEI. The CDR3 covers 14 residues. Trimming pared 7 bases from V and 3 bases from J, leaving 13 bases between.

The chain joins TRBV4-1 to TRBJ1-1, with TRBD1 matching 9 bases. Germline V gives CDR1 MGHRA, CDR2 YSYEKL. This CDR3 region has 15 residues. Trimming took 1 base from V and 5 from J; bases not matched to a gene: 5. The CDR3 sequence: CASSQAYRGRTEAFF. CDR3 coding DNA: TGCGCCAGCAGCCAAGCTTACAGGGGGCGTACTGAAGCTTTCTTT.

The rearrangement uses TRBV7-8 and TRBJ1-5, with a possible D match to TRBD1 (5 bases). Trimming removed 2 bases from V and 3 bases from J, with 14 bases in between. Germline V CDR1 and CDR2: SGHVS, FQNEAQ. The CDR3 has 16 amino acids. The CDR3 here is CASSLMAGPDNQPQHF. DNA for the CDR3: TGTGCCAGCAGCTTAATGGCGGGACCCGACAATCAGCCCCAGCATTTT.

In this sample, this clonotype turned up a few times. This rearrangement joins TRBV4-1 to TRBJ1-6; D possibly corresponds to TRBD1 (6 bases). Germline V lookup: CDR1 MGHRA, CDR2 YSYEKL. This CDR3 contains 17 residues. V lost 0 bases, J lost 7 bases, and 16 bases lay in between. The CDR3 nucleotides are TGCGCCAGCAGCCAAGAACCTCCCACAGGGACCAATTCACCCCTCCACTTT. As protein: CASSQEPPTGTNSPLHF.

J is TRBJ1-3 and V is TRBV11-3; maybe TRBD1 (5 bases). The germline V and J ends were trimmed by 5 bases and 8 bases, with 16 bases remaining between them. The germline V gene has CDR1 SGHNT and CDR2 YENEEA. The CDR3 is 14 residues long. The CDR3 sequence is CASSPGPGRDTIYF. In nucleotides, the CDR3 is TGTGCCAGCAGCCCGGGACCTGGGAGGGACACCATATATTTT.

This clonotype was observed many times. The CDR3 spells CAISELVGAGYEQFF. CDR3 DNA sequence: TGTGCCATCAGTGAGCTAGTGGGGGCGGGTTATGAGCAGTTCTTC. The genes are TRBV10-3 and TRBJ2-1; D possibly corresponds to TRBD1 (6 bases). CDR1 is ENHRY and CDR2 is SYGVKD in the germline V gene. Trimming shortened V by 2 bases and J by 8 bases, and 16 bases separated the two germline ends. The CDR3 runs to 15 residues.

This rearrangement joins TRBV7-2 to TRBJ2-3, with 9 bases lining up with TRBD1. This CDR3 spans 17 amino acids. The V segment lost 5 bases and the J segment 1 base; nucleotides outside the gene matches: 10. Germline CDR1 and CDR2: SGHTA and FQGNSA. CDR3 nucleotides: TGTGCCAGCAGCCCAACCACAGGGGGCTTCGGCACAGATACGCAGTATTTT. Its protein product is CASSPTTGGFGTDTQYF.

The CDR3 region is CASSPAAGGWNQPQHF. The CDR3 bases are TGTGCCAGCAGTCCGGCGGCGGGGGGTTGGAATCAGCCCCAGCATTTT. The J gene is TRBJ1-5, the V gene TRBV6-1, with a weak D call TRBD1 (5 bases). Per germline, CDR1 MNHNS and CDR2 SASEGT. The V gene lost 5 bases and the J gene lost 4 bases, with 18 bases spanning the gap. The CDR3 totals 16 residues.

This clonotype was detected only once. This sequence joins TRBV3-1 and TRBJ2-5, with 12 positions matching TRBD2. The CDR3 runs 17 residues. Looked up from germline, CDR1 is LGHDT and CDR2 is YNNKEL (reference sequence). Trimming cost V 1 base and J 3 bases; bases outside gene matches: 6. The CDR3 protein is CASSQVLAGGGKETQYF. The CDR3 nucleotides are TGTGCCAGCAGCCAAGTACTAGCGGGAGGAGGTAAAGAGACCCAGTACTTC.

This clonotype showed up just a few times. J is TRBJ2-1 and V is TRBV7-3; D is possibly TRBD2 (5 bases). Trimming removed 5 bases from V and 8 bases from J, with 25 bases in between. This CDR3 spans 17 amino acids. The V gene's germline CDR1 is SGHTA and CDR2 FQGTGA. For the CDR3, the DNA is TGTGCCAGCAGCCCCAGCGGCGTGGTGGATCTGAGGGATGAGCAGTTCTTC. It encodes CASSPSGVVDLRDEQFF.

In regard to this clonotype: This may be a read error, as it is one base from a much larger clone. The genes are TRBV5-1 and TRBJ2-5, with 7 bases lining up with TRBD1. The germline V gene has CDR1 SGHRS and CDR2 YFSETQ. The CDR3 sequence is 16 residues long. The CDR3, as DNA: TGCGCCAGCGGCTTGGGCCCGACAGGGTCCCAAGAGACCCAGTACTTC. Encoded protein: CASGLGPTGSQETQYF.

The chain employs TRBV5-5 and TRBJ1-1; 7 nucleotides line up with TRBD1. Germline trimming cut 2 bases from V and 0 bases from J; bases unmatched to any gene: 7. CDR1 is SGHKS, CDR2 YYEKEE, per germline (reference sequence). The CDR3 spans 16 residues. The CDR3 DNA reads as TGTGCCAGCAGCTTCTCGCCGGGACAGATGAACACTGAAGCTTTCTTT. It translates to CASSFSPGQMNTEAFF.

In its sample, this clonotype was seen a few times. The chain carries TRBV4-2 and TRBJ2-7; possible D gene TRBD2, 6 bases. Deletions cut 1 base from V and 7 bases from J, with 14 bases between. Germline CDR1 is LGHNA and CDR2 is YNFKEQ. The CDR3 totals 14 residues. CDR3 sequence reads: CASSQVGGAGEQYF. The CDR3 coding sequence is TGTGCCAGCAGCCAAGTCGGAGGGGCTGGGGAGCAGTACTTC.

This chain connects TRBV2 to TRBJ1-1; 11 bases line up with TRBD1. Germline lookup yields CDR1 SNHLY and CDR2 FYNNEI. Trimming removed 6 bases from V and 2 bases from J; junction bases left unmatched: 2. The CDR3 runs 14 residues. The CDR3 bases are TGTGCCAGCAGGTGGACAGGGGGCAACACTGAAGCTTTCTTT. Amino acids: CASRWTGGNTEAFF.

There are many counts of this clonotype. The rearrangement uses TRBV4-1 and TRBJ2-7; 8 positions agree with TRBD1. Germline V gene data show CDR1 as MGHRA and CDR2 as YSYEKL. The CDR3 covers 15 residues. The trim removed 4 bases at V and 1 base at J, leaving 6 bases unmatched. The chain's CDR3 is CASSRGTGPSYEQYF. The CDR3 region has the DNA TGCGCCAGCAGCCGCGGGACAGGACCATCCTACGAGCAGTACTTC.

The count of this clonotype is one. This chain links TRBV4-2 with TRBJ2-1, with D perhaps matching TRBD2 (5 bases). The CDR3 covers 16 residues. CDR1 LGHNA and CDR2 YNFKEQ come from the germline V gene. The V end lost 0 bases, the J end lost 3 bases, and 12 bases lay between the germline ends. CDR3 sequence: CASSQELVGFYNEQFF. Here the CDR3 DNA reads TGTGCCAGCAGCCAAGAACTAGTGGGATTCTACAATGAGCAGTTCTTC.

The V gene is TRBV3-1, the J gene TRBJ2-1; D could derive from TRBD1 or TRBD2 (5 bases each). This CDR3 spans 16 amino acids. Germline V gene lookup returns CDR1 LGHDT and CDR2 YNNKEL (reference sequence). Trimming cost V 1 base and J 0 bases, with 10 bases left between them. CDR3 sequence: CASSQGGGGSYNEQFF. The CDR3 nucleotides read TGTGCCAGCAGCCAAGGGGGTGGGGGCTCCTACAATGAGCAGTTCTTC.

Remarks on this clonotype: A much larger clone lies a single base off, so this may be a read error. Lacking the conserved final phenylalanine or tryptophan, this CDR3 likely reflects a read error. The V gene is TRBV2, the J gene TRBJ2-3; D is uncertain. Germline lookup yields CDR1 SNHLY and CDR2 FYNNEI. The ends were cut back, 6 bases at V and 2 bases at J, with 12 bases in the middle. This CDR3 region has 14 residues. The CDR3 here is CASRRTTNTDTQYL. The CDR3 DNA reads TGTGCCAGCAGGAGAACTACCAACACAGATACGCAGTATCTT.